This T cell receptor beta chain appears in the sequencing data of a study of CD8+CD57+ T cells in acquired aplastic anemia. As for the study in general: CD4+ and CD8+ cells, once sorted, gave DNA averaging about 3 ug.

Germline-derived CDR1 and CDR2 are MGHDK and SYGVNS. This CDR3 region has 14 residues. With 1 base removed from V and 7 bases from J, the gap between germline ends came to 13 bases. Genomic DNA served as template for TCR beta VDJ and CDR3 profiling. TCRdb itself ran the reads through MiXCR, one entry per CDR3 protein. Of some 190,000 distinct CDR3 sequences in the sample, just over 45% were seen once. The receptor comes from a human donor in good health. The sample was sorted CD4+, CD8+, or CD8+CD57+ T cells (not recorded which) from PBMCs. The chain links TRBV25-1 to TRBJ1-2, with TRBD1 as a possible D gene (5 bases). The CDR3 protein is CASSELGTTGGYTF. In DNA form, the CDR3 reads TGTGCCAGCAGTGAATTAGGGACCACAGGTGGCTACACCTTC.